Each of the 20 T cell receptor beta chains below was sequenced from the same sample in a study of T cell repertoires in cytomegalovirus infection. Their cognate antigens are unknown. One entry per CDR3 protein results from TCRdb running MiXCR on the reads. The repertoire holds around 770,000 distinct CDR3 sequences, with roughly 28% as singletons. Sequenced material: cultured CD8+ T cells from PBMCs, taken from culture after CMV antigen stimulation. The receptors come from a human donor in good health (CMV status not recorded). Some clones in this sample may be carry-over from other donors' samples.

A few counts support this clonotype. This chain connects TRBV4-1 to TRBJ1-1, with D uncertain. The V and J ends lost 4 bases and 1 base respectively, with 13 bases between them. The CDR3 extends over 15 amino acids. Germline V gene sequence: CDR1 MGHRA, CDR2 YSYEKL. The CDR3, as DNA: TGCGCCAGCAGCCCCGCCCCGTGGCCGAACACTGAAGCTTTCTTT. Encoded protein: CASSPAPWPNTEAFF.

The rearrangement links TRBV7-9 to TRBJ2-5; weak D call: TRBD1 (5 bases). Trimming removed 5 bases from V and 3 bases from J, with 13 bases in between. There are 14 residues in the CDR3. The germline V gene encodes CDR1 SEHNR and CDR2 FQNEAQ (reference sequence). CDR3 loop: CASSPTVSEETQYF. In nucleotides, the CDR3 is TGTGCCAGCAGCCCGACAGTTTCGGAAGAGACCCAGTACTTC. Looking up the rest from reference TRBV7-9 and TRBJ2-5 gives the full variable domain: DTGVSQNPRHKITKRGQNVTFRCDPISEHNRLYWYRQTLGQGPEFLTYFQNEAQLEKSRLLSDRFSAERPKGSFSTLEIQRTEQGDSAMYLCASSPTVSEETQYFGPGTRLLVL.

V and J are TRBV15 and TRBJ1-2; 7 nucleotides line up with TRBD1. Germline CDR1 LNHNV, CDR2 YYDKDF (reference sequence). The CDR3 runs to 13 residues. J gave up 6 bases and V 4 bases, and 5 bases lay outside the gene matches. The CDR3 here is CATSNKTGHGYTF. The CDR3 DNA is TGTGCCACCAGCAATAAGACAGGGCATGGCTACACCTTC.

This sequence joins TRBV5-4 and TRBJ2-5; weak D call: TRBD1 (6 bases). Trimming removed 2 bases at V and 2 bases at J, with 13 bases between. This CDR3 is built from 15 residues. Germline V gene lookup returns CDR1 SGHNT and CDR2 YYREEE (reference sequence). The CDR3 coding sequence is TGTGCCAGCAGCTTCAGGGGTCGGGGTCAAGAGACCCAGTACTTC. As protein: CASSFRGRGQETQYF.

V usage is TRBV5-4 and J usage is TRBJ2-1; TRBD1 aligns across 8 bases. The CDR3 extends over 14 amino acids. Germline V CDR1 and CDR2: SGHNT, YYREEE (reference sequence). After removal of 4 bases from V and 10 bases from J, the junction contained 10 bases not matched to a gene. CDR3 DNA: TGTGCCAGCAGCACGGTGGCAGGGGGCTTGGAGCAGTTCTTC. This gives the protein CASSTVAGGLEQFF. Together with reference TRBV5-4 and TRBJ2-1, the CDR3 gives the full variable domain: ETGVTQSPTHLIKTRGQQVTLRCSSQSGHNTVSWYQQALGQGPQFIFQYYREEENGRGNFPPRFSGLQFPNYSSELNVNALELDDSALYLCASSTVAGGLEQFFGPGTRLTVL.

The chain is built from TRBV6-2 or TRBV6-3 and TRBJ1-1; 10 bases fit TRBD1. J lost 4 bases, V lost 6 bases, and 11 bases had no gene match. The CDR3 has 16 amino acids. From germline, CDR1 is MNHEY and CDR2 SVGEGT. CDR3 in DNA: TGTGCCAGCAGGTCCACCGGGACAGGGGTGGGCACTGAAGCTTTCTTT. It is translated as CASRSTGTGVGTEAFF.

The sample holds a few counts of this clonotype. The CDR3 loop reads CASRETGDEQYV. The CDR3 nucleotides read TGTGCCAGCAGAGAAACAGGGGACGAGCAGTACGTC. V is TRBV6-6 and J is TRBJ2-7; 7 nucleotides agree with TRBD1. Trimming took 6 bases from V and 5 from J; bases not matched to a gene: 4. From germline, CDR1 is MNHNY and CDR2 SVGAGI (reference sequence). This CDR3 comprises 12 residues.

This clonotype has just a few counts. The chain uses TRBV15 and TRBJ2-1; D is uncertain. Trimming cost V 0 bases and J 8 bases, with 8 bases left between them. Germline lookup yields CDR1 LNHNV and CDR2 YYDKDF (reference sequence). This CDR3 has 13 residues. Here the CDR3 reads CATSRDRVDEQFF. In DNA, the CDR3 is TGTGCCACCAGCAGAGATCGGGTGGATGAGCAGTTCTTC.

V is TRBV5-1 and J is TRBJ2-1; D is perhaps TRBD2 (6 bases). Trimming removed 1 base from V and 6 bases from J, with 11 bases in between. Germline V gives CDR1 SGHRS, CDR2 YFSETQ. The CDR3 runs 14 residues. The CDR3 protein is CASSLTSRPNEQFF. The DNA for the CDR3 is TGCGCCAGCAGCTTGACTAGCCGCCCCAATGAGCAGTTCTTC. The entire variable domain, with the rest obtained from reference TRBV5-1 and TRBJ2-1, is as follows: KAGVTQTPRYLIKTRGQQVTLSCSPISGHRSVSWYQQTPGQGLQFLFEYFSETQRNKGNFPGRFSGRQFSNSRSEMNVSTLELGDSALYLCASSLTSRPNEQFFGPGTRLTVL.

Only a few counts were recorded for this clonotype. This chain connects TRBV24-1 to TRBJ2-3, with 9 nucleotides matching TRBD2. The CDR3 is 14 residues long. Germline values: CDR1 KGHDR, CDR2 SFDVKD. The ends lost 7 bases at V and 2 bases at J; junction bases unmatched: 3. The CDR3 DNA follows: TGTGCCACCAGCCAGCGGGGGGACACAGATACGCAGTATTTT. Amino acids: CATSQRGDTDTQYF.

The sample holds a few counts of this clonotype. The chain links TRBV6-6 to TRBJ2-1; 10 bases fit TRBD1. The CDR3 sequence is 15 residues long. The V gene's germline CDR1 is MNHNY and CDR2 SVGAGI (reference sequence). J lost 10 bases, V lost 7 bases, and 13 bases had no gene match. The CDR3 is CASILETGGIGEQFF. The CDR3 DNA sequence: TGTGCCAGCATTTTAGAGACAGGGGGCATTGGGGAGCAGTTCTTC.

CDR3 coding DNA: TGTGCCAGCAGCTTCGGGCGTGGGGCCAACAATGAGCAGTTCTTC. Protein sequence: CASSFGRGANNEQFF. The chain links TRBV7-8 to TRBJ2-1; a weak D match, TRBD1 (5 bases). V lost 3 bases and J lost 5, with 14 bases in between. The CDR3 is made up of 15 amino acids. Germline values: CDR1 SGHVS, CDR2 FQNEAQ.

In this sample, this clonotype turned up a few times. This chain joins TRBV7-6 and TRBJ2-3; D call uncertain. CDR1 and CDR2 (germline): SGHVS, FNYEAQ. V lost 4 bases, J lost 5 bases, and 19 bases lay in between. The CDR3 contains 16 residues. CDR3 residues: CASSSSPGGLVDTQYF. Written as DNA, the CDR3 is TGTGCCAGCAGCTCGAGTCCGGGTGGGCTTGTAGATACGCAGTATTTT. The full variable domain, with the rest looked up from reference TRBV7-6 and TRBJ2-3, is GAGVSQSPRYKVTKRGQDVALRCDPISGHVSLYWYRQALGQGPEFLTYFNYEAQQDKSGLPNDRFSAERPEGSISTLTIQRTEQRDSAMYRCASSSSPGGLVDTQYFGPGTRLTVL.

This clonotype was recorded many times. V gene TRBV7-2 combines with J gene TRBJ1-2; the match to TRBD1 covers 8 bases. The CDR3 sequence is 14 residues long. Germline CDR1 SGHTA, CDR2 FQGNSA. The junction had 6 bases not matched to a gene; V was cut back by 2 bases and J by 7 bases. CDR3 in amino acids: CASSLTGGLTGYTF. The CDR3 nucleotides are TGTGCCAGCAGCTTAACAGGGGGTCTAACTGGCTACACCTTC. Together with reference TRBV7-2 and TRBJ1-2, the CDR3 gives the full variable domain: GAGVSQSPSNKVTEKGKDVELRCDPISGHTALYWYRQSLGQGLEFLIYFQGNSAPDKSGLPSDRFSAERTGGSVSTLTIQRTQQEDSAVYLCASSLTGGLTGYTFGSGTRLTVV.

The CDR3 loop reads CASSPSDRLNTEAFF. The CDR3 DNA reads as TGTGCCAGCAGCCCCTCGGACAGATTGAACACTGAAGCTTTCTTT. The genes are TRBV7-9 and TRBJ1-1; D might be TRBD1 (6 bases). From germline, CDR1 is SEHNR and CDR2 FQNEAQ (reference sequence). Trimming took 5 bases from V and 0 from J, leaving 13 bases between them. The CDR3 has 15 residues.

V gene TRBV7-9 combines with J gene TRBJ1-1; unclear D gene. V was shortened by 0 bases and J by 4 bases, with 9 bases between the two germline ends. The germline CDR1 and CDR2 sequences are SEHNR and FQNEAQ (reference sequence). The CDR3 consists of 14 residues. The chain's CDR3 is CASSLAGRVTEAFF. The CDR3 DNA reads as TGTGCCAGCAGCTTAGCGGGCCGGGTCACTGAAGCTTTCTTT. The variable domain in full, with the rest retrieved from reference TRBV7-9 and TRBJ1-1, is DTGVSQNPRHKITKRGQNVTFRCDPISEHNRLYWYRQTLGQGPEFLTYFQNEAQLEKSRLLSDRFSAERPKGSFSTLEIQRTEQGDSAMYLCASSLAGRVTEAFFGQGTRLTVV.

The chain couples TRBV27 to TRBJ2-7; 13 nucleotides align to TRBD2. The length of the CDR3 is 19 residues. V was clipped by 4 bases and J by 5 bases; unmatched bases: 17. Germline lookup yields CDR1 MNHEY and CDR2 SMNVEV (reference sequence). CDR3 nucleotide sequence: TGTGCCAGCAGTTCTCGACTAGCGGGGGGATTATTTATGCATAACGAGCAGTACTTC. Translating it yields CASSSRLAGGLFMHNEQYF.

The rearrangement uses TRBV4-2 and TRBJ2-1; either TRBD1 or TRBD2 may supply D (5 bases each). V lost 0 bases to trimming and J lost 4 bases, with 16 bases between them. The CDR3 length is 17 residues. The V gene's germline CDR1 is LGHNA and CDR2 YNFKEQ. CDR3 DNA sequence: TGTGCCAGCAGCCAAGATTTTAGAGGGGACCCTTACAATGAGCAGTTCTTC. As protein: CASSQDFRGDPYNEQFF.

The chain couples TRBV7-6 to TRBJ1-1, with D perhaps matching TRBD1 (6 bases). Germline CDR1 SGHVS, CDR2 FNYEAQ. There are 15 residues in the CDR3. The V end lost 5 bases, the J end lost 3 bases, and 16 bases lay between the germline ends. The CDR3 sequence is CASSPLGGEYTEAFF. In DNA form, the CDR3 reads TGTGCCAGCAGCCCTCTAGGGGGGGAGTACACTGAAGCTTTCTTT.

The rearrangement links TRBV28 to TRBJ2-3, with TRBD2 identical over 8 bases. The germline V gene encodes CDR1 MDHEN and CDR2 SYDVKM. The J segment lost 8 bases and the V segment lost 7 bases, leaving 8 bases of the junction unmatched. The CDR3 consists of 13 residues. The chain's CDR3 is CASIERGWGTQYF. Written as DNA, the CDR3 is TGTGCCAGCATAGAGCGGGGGTGGGGTACGCAGTATTTT.